This T cell receptor (beta chain) emerged from a study of T cells in Graves' hyperthyroidism and ophthalmopathy. There were TCR beta CDR3 regions amplified from RNA transcripts. HTBI primers were used for first-round RT-PCR of the TCR CDR3. TCRdb re-called the multiplex PCR reads through MiXCR, storing one row per CDR3 protein. The table records 250,000 to 350,000 distinct CDR3 sequences, approximately 23% of them present only once. This clonotype has at least ten counts. V lost 2 bases, J lost 1 base, and 6 bases stayed unmatched. CDR3 length equals 15 residues. From germline, CDR1 is GTSNPN and CDR2 SVGIG (reference sequence).

The TCR comes from a man aged 25-45 years with Graves' ophthalmopathy. The sample taken for sequencing was blood. This sequence joins TRBV30 and TRBJ2-7, with 9 bases aligning to TRBD2. CDR3 sequence reads: CAWSRLAGRSYEQYF. The CDR3 DNA follows: TGTGCCTGGAGTCGGCTAGCGGGACGATCCTACGAGCAGTACTTC.